The table lists the clone carrying this T cell receptor beta chain with a few counts. As yet, its antigen is unknown. TCR beta CDR3 regions were amplified from RNA. HTBI primers were employed in a first-round RT-PCR of the TCR CDR3. TCRdb itself ran the multiplex PCR reads through MiXCR, one entry per CDR3 protein. The sample lists almost 600,000 distinct CDR3 sequences, over 11% seen once, with approximately 5.7% in the top ten. Deletions cut 5 bases from V and 1 base from J, with 24 bases between. CDR3 length: 19 residues. The germline V gene has CDR1 SEHNR and CDR2 FQNEAQ (reference sequence). The sample comes from a study of T cells in Graves' hyperthyroidism and ophthalmopathy. Overall study results and limits: Ophthalmopathy was distinguished from stable hyperthyroidism by 13 V-J signatures.

On the basis of clinical symptoms, serum thyroxine and TRAb, thyroid ultrasound and orbital computed tomography, diagnoses were made. Sequencing input: blood. This chain connects TRBV7-9 to TRBJ2-1, with D possibly being TRBD2 (5 bases). The sequence was collected from a woman in her twenties or thirties with Graves' hyperthyroidism that later progressed to Graves' ophthalmopathy. The CDR3 reads CASSAGGSVSTVSYNEQFF. The CDR3 DNA reads TGTGCCAGCAGCGCAGGTGGGAGCGTTTCTACGGTTTCCTACAATGAGCAGTTCTTC.